The T cell receptor (beta chain) described here comes from a study of T cell responses to AZD1222 COVID-19 vaccine. Study-level findings and limits: At study baseline, merely a handful of AZD1222 recipients were seropositive. Spike-specific TCR breadth and depth grew following two AZD1222 doses. Clonal diversity may have been underestimated in mostly white British donors. Vaccine-associated CD4 TCRs spanned spike, dominant at 160-218 and 743-854.

Sequencing was performed with immunoSEQ multiplex PCR; in TCRdb, only in-frame clones are kept and a portion is missing. The sample records 85,000 to 90,000 clones, around nine tenths being singletons. CDR1 MNHNS and CDR2 SASEGT come from the germline V gene. The CDR3 runs to 16 residues. The germline V and J ends were trimmed by 3 bases and 5 bases, with 14 bases remaining between them. With respect to this clone: Antigen: not known.

This clonotype originated in an adult in good health. Sequencing was performed on peripheral blood, taken on day 0 of AZD1222 vaccination. The chain has TRBV6-1 and TRBJ1-6; no reliable D call. This chain's CDR3 is CASSDRKGIHNSPLHF. The CDR3 coding sequence is TGTGCCAGCAGTGATAGAAAGGGAATCCATAATTCACCCCTCCACTTT.